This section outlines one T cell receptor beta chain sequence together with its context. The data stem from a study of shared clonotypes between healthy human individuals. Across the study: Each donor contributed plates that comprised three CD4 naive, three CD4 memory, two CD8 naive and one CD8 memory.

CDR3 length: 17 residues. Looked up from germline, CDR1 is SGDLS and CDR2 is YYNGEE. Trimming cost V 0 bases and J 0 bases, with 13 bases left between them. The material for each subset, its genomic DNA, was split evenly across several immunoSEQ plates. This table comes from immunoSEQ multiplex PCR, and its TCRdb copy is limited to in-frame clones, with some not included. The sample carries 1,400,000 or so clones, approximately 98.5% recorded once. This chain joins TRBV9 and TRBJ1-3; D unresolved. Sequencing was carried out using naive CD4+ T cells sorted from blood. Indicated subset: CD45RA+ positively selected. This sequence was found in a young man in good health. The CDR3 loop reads CASSVAGEIRSGNTIYF. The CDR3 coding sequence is TGTGCCAGCAGCGTAGCTGGGGAGATCCGCTCTGGAAACACCATATATTTT.